These 30 T cell receptor beta chains came from one sample sequenced in a study of OX40 agonist ivuxolimab in advanced cancers. Libraries were prepared by immunoSEQ multiplex PCR; TCRdb keeps only in-frame clonotypes and omits some of them. This table holds about 51,000 clones, over 75% found once. The sequencing used CD4+ or CD8+ T cells sorted from blood, collected in a trial of the OX40 agonist ivuxolimab. The receptors were gathered from an adult with an advanced solid tumor such as melanoma, head and neck, liver or kidney cancer.

In its sample, this clone was seen once. This chain connects TRBV7-9 to TRBJ2-3, with TRBD2 identical over 8 bases. The CDR3 has 15 amino acids. V lost 3 bases, J lost 3 bases, and 5 bases stayed unmatched. Germline loops: CDR1 SEHNR, CDR2 FQNEAQ (reference sequence). The CDR3 nucleotides are TGTGCCAGCAGCTTGTCGGGACTAGTGACAGATACGCAGTATTTT. It is translated as CASSLSGLVTDTQYF.

This clone came up many times. The chain carries TRBV6-5 and TRBJ1-2; D ambiguous. This CDR3 has 16 residues. Germline loops: CDR1 MNHEY, CDR2 SVGAGI. V shed 2 bases and J shed 7 bases, with 20 bases lying between them. CDR3 region: CASSYIRFTLPSGYTF. CDR3 bases: TGTGCCAGCAGTTACATCAGGTTCACGCTCCCCTCTGGCTACACCTTC.

This chain links TRBV5-4 with TRBJ1-1; D is unresolved. Germline V gives CDR1 SGHNT, CDR2 YYREEE (reference sequence). The CDR3 has 12 residues. V lost 0 bases to trimming and J lost 8 bases, with 8 bases between them. The CDR3 sequence is CASSLGVAEAFF. CDR3 bases: TGTGCCAGCAGCTTGGGTGTGGCCGAAGCTTTCTTT.

This chain connects TRBV18 to TRBJ2-5; 11 nucleotides agree with TRBD2. The V and J ends lost 1 base and 3 bases, in that order; junction bases with no gene match: 4. The CDR3 contains 16 residues. CDR1 and CDR2 from the germline V gene are KGHSH and LQKENI. CDR3 loop: CASSPRRSGREETQYF. As DNA, the CDR3 is TGTGCCAGCTCACCACGTCGTAGCGGGAGGGAAGAGACCCAGTACTTC.

The chain combines TRBV6-5 with TRBJ1-2, with 7 bases lining up with TRBD1. There are 13 residues in the CDR3. Looked up from germline, CDR1 is MNHEY and CDR2 is SVGAGI. The trim removed 6 bases at V and 8 bases at J, leaving 9 bases unmatched. CDR3 bases: TGTGCCAGCAGGGACTGGACAGGAGTAGGCTACACCTTC. It encodes CASRDWTGVGYTF.

In its sample, this clone was seen a few times. This chain links TRBV12-5 with TRBJ1-4, with 7 bases identical to TRBD1. V trimming: 7 bases; J trimming: 4 bases; junction bases outside the gene matches: 6. CDR3 size: 14 residues. From germline, CDR1 is LGHNT and CDR2 FRNRAP. The CDR3 DNA reads TGTGCTAGTGCCTCCGGGACAGTTAATGAAAAACTGTTTTTT. Its protein is CASASGTVNEKLFF.

The chain links TRBV4-2 to TRBJ2-3; 7 positions match TRBD2. The CDR3 sequence is 15 residues long. V lost 1 base and J lost 4; bases outside the gene matches: 5. The germline gives CDR1 LGHNA, CDR2 YNFKEQ. CDR3 nucleotides: TGTGCCAGCAGCCAAGCGGGCGGGAGCGCAGATACGCAGTATTTT. Translation: CASSQAGGSADTQYF.

The chain carries TRBV5-6 and TRBJ2-7; 8 bases map to TRBD2. J was trimmed by 3 bases and V by 2 bases; bases with no gene match: 4. Germline V gene sequence: CDR1 SGHDT, CDR2 YYEEEE. The CDR3 has 14 residues. The CDR3 region has the DNA TGTGCCAGCAGCTTAGGACTAGCAGTCTACGAGCAGTACTTC. It codes for CASSLGLAVYEQYF.

The rearrangement links TRBV5-1 to TRBJ2-3; maybe TRBD1 (6 bases). This CDR3 is built from 14 residues. Looked up from germline, CDR1 is SGHRS and CDR2 is YFSETQ. V dropped 5 bases and J dropped 3 bases, with 13 bases sitting between them. CDR3 nucleotides: TGCGCCAGCAGTATGGGGGCTATAACAGATACGCAGTATTTT. As protein: CASSMGAITDTQYF.

In this sample, this clone turned up a few times. V gene TRBV28 combines with J gene TRBJ2-7, with 14 nucleotides matching TRBD2. This CDR3 comprises 16 residues. V shed 4 bases, J shed 4 bases, and the junction held 6 bases outside the gene matches. CDR1 is MDHEN, CDR2 SYDVKM, per germline. This CDR3 reads CASSSIGLAGGYEQYF. CDR3 DNA sequence: TGTGCCAGCAGTTCTATTGGACTAGCGGGAGGTTACGAGCAGTACTTC.

The rearrangement links TRBV29-1 to TRBJ1-1; D is undetermined. Trimming removed 5 bases at V and 3 bases at J, with 13 bases between. The CDR3 contains 13 residues. The germline V gene encodes CDR1 SQVTM and CDR2 ANQGSEA. The CDR3 DNA reads as TGCAGCGTTCGACACCCCTCGGACACTGAAGCTTTCTTT. Residues: CSVRHPSDTEAFF.

This chain joins TRBV6-1 and TRBJ2-7; 8 bases fit TRBD2. The germline V gene encodes CDR1 MNHNS and CDR2 SASEGT. V dropped 2 bases and J dropped 5; count of bases not matched to a gene: 8. The CDR3 runs to 15 residues. CDR3 sequence (DNA): TGTGCCAGCAGTGAATTCTGGGGACTAGAGAACGAGCAGTACTTC. Protein: CASSEFWGLENEQYF.

The J gene is TRBJ1-1, the V gene TRBV2, with D possibly matching TRBD1 (5 bases). The CDR3 consists of 13 residues. Trimming cost V 4 bases and J 1 base, with 7 bases left between them. Per germline, CDR1 SNHLY and CDR2 FYNNEI. CDR3 DNA: TGTGCCAGCAGTGGACAGACGAACACTGAAGCTTTCTTT. The encoded protein is CASSGQTNTEAFF.

The CDR3 region is CAIRGQMNTGELFF. The CDR3 region has the DNA TGTGCCATCAGGGGACAGATGAACACCGGGGAGCTGTTTTTT. The chain recombines TRBV10-3 with TRBJ2-2; 7 nucleotides match TRBD1. The V gene's germline CDR1 is ENHRY and CDR2 SYGVKD. Trimming cost V 6 bases and J 1 base; bases outside gene matches: 2. This CDR3 contains 14 residues.

This clone was observed a few times. The gene calls are TRBV4-1 and TRBJ1-4; TRBD1 is a possible D gene (5 bases). The length of the CDR3 is 15 residues. CDR1 and CDR2 (germline): MGHRA, YSYEKL. Trimming pared 2 bases from V and 3 bases from J, leaving 10 bases between. In DNA, the CDR3 is TGCGCCAGCAGCCAATCGACAGCTCCTAATGAAAAACTGTTTTTT. This sequence encodes CASSQSTAPNEKLFF.

This clone was picked up one time. V and J are TRBV10-3 and TRBJ2-3, with D possibly matching TRBD2 (6 bases). This CDR3 comprises 16 residues. Germline assignment: CDR1 ENHRY and CDR2 SYGVKD. V lost 3 bases to trimming and J lost 4 bases, with 17 bases between them. This chain's CDR3 is CAISDRDSLGADTQYF. CDR3 DNA: TGTGCCATCAGTGACCGGGACTCTTTAGGCGCAGATACGCAGTATTTT.

V usage is TRBV5-1 and J usage is TRBJ2-7, with 8 bases lining up with TRBD1. CDR3 size: 14 residues. Trimming cost V 0 bases and J 7 bases; bases outside gene matches: 6. The germline gives CDR1 SGHRS, CDR2 YFSETQ. In DNA, the CDR3 is TGCGCCAGCAGCTTGGCACAGGGGGTATGGGAGCAGTACTTC. It specifies CASSLAQGVWEQYF.

V and J are TRBV27 and TRBJ2-7; 9 positions agree with TRBD1. Germline assignment: CDR1 MNHEY and CDR2 SMNVEV (reference sequence). There are 15 residues in the CDR3. V shed 5 bases and J 2 bases; nucleotides not matched to a gene: 7. As DNA, the CDR3 is TGTGCCAGCAGTCGGCCGGGACAGGGTCCCTACGAGCAGTACTTC. It encodes CASSRPGQGPYEQYF.

This clone was picked up a small number of times. The rearrangement links TRBV10-1 to TRBJ1-5; D is unresolved. Germline values: CDR1 WNHNN, CDR2 SYGVQD (reference sequence). Trimming pared 9 bases from V and 0 bases from J, leaving 9 bases between. This CDR3 comprises 13 residues. Here the CDR3 reads CASGVASNQPQHF. The CDR3 coding sequence is TGCGCCAGTGGGGTAGCTAGCAATCAGCCCCAGCATTTT.

This clone has only a few counts. The V call is TRBV5-8, the J call TRBJ2-5, with D possibly being TRBD1 (6 bases). CDR1 and CDR2 from the germline V gene are SGHTS and YDEGEE. V was pared by 1 base and J by 3 bases, with 16 bases between. The CDR3 loop spans 16 amino acids. CDR3 nucleotides: TGTGCCAGCAGCTTGAGATTCCGACAGGTGGAAGAGACCCAGTACTTC. Translation gives CASSLRFRQVEETQYF.

The chain employs TRBV5-4 and TRBJ1-1; 8 bases are a match to TRBD1. In germline, CDR1 is SGHNT, CDR2 YYREEE (reference sequence). There are 14 residues in the CDR3. V lost 3 bases to trimming and J lost 0 bases; unmatched junction nucleotides: 1. CDR3 residues: CASSWDRMNTEAFF. In nucleotides, the CDR3 is TGTGCCAGCAGCTGGGACAGGATGAACACTGAAGCTTTCTTT.

The chain recombines TRBV12-5 with TRBJ2-2; 7 bases fit TRBD2. With 2 bases clipped from V and 4 bases from J, the junction kept 4 bases outside the gene matches. The CDR3 runs to 15 residues. Germline CDR1 and CDR2: LGHNT and FRNRAP. CDR3 loop: CASGLRGGPTGELFF. The CDR3 region has the DNA TGTGCTAGTGGTTTGCGGGGAGGGCCCACCGGGGAGCTGTTTTTT.

V gene TRBV18 combines with J gene TRBJ1-3; D remains ambiguous. V was trimmed by 5 bases and J by 4 bases, leaving 18 bases between them. Per germline, CDR1 KGHSH and CDR2 LQKENI. The CDR3 extends over 16 amino acids. The CDR3 region has the DNA TGTGCCAGCTCAGGATTCAGCCCGCAGGAGGGAAACACCATATATTTT. Its translation is CASSGFSPQEGNTIYF.

The chain recombines TRBV5-1 with TRBJ2-7; D is unclear. This CDR3 has 15 residues. Per germline, CDR1 SGHRS and CDR2 YFSETQ. The V end lost 2 bases, the J end lost 2 bases, and 14 bases lay between the germline ends. CDR3 protein: CASSLSIELTYEQYF. In nucleotides, the CDR3 is TGCGCCAGCAGCTTATCCATAGAATTGACCTACGAGCAGTACTTC.

This clone is judged medium-sized. The rearrangement links TRBV7-9 to TRBJ2-3; TRBD2 agrees at 12 bases. CDR1 is SEHNR, CDR2 FQNEAQ, per germline (reference sequence). V shed 6 bases, J shed 0 bases, and the junction held 4 bases outside the gene matches. There are 16 residues in the CDR3. The CDR3 loop is CASRLAGGTSTDTQYF. In DNA, the CDR3 is TGTGCCAGCAGACTAGCGGGAGGTACTAGCACAGATACGCAGTATTTT. The complete variable domain, with remaining parts taken from reference TRBV7-9 and TRBJ2-3, reads DTGVSQNPRHKITKRGQNVTFRCDPISEHNRLYWYRQTLGQGPEFLTYFQNEAQLEKSRLLSDRFSAERPKGSFSTLEIQRTEQGDSAMYLCASRLAGGTSTDTQYFGPGTRLTVL.

This clone was seen only a few times. The genes are TRBV9 and TRBJ2-1; 14 nucleotides agree with TRBD2. The CDR3 is made up of 16 amino acids. The V and J ends lost 1 base and 6 bases, in that order; junction bases with no gene match: 3. CDR1 and CDR2 (germline): SGDLS, YYNGEE. CDR3 loop: CASSVLGTSGSNEQFF. CDR3 nucleotides: TGTGCCAGCAGCGTACTGGGGACTAGCGGGAGCAATGAGCAGTTCTTC.

The genes are TRBV5-1 and TRBJ2-1, with TRBD2 matching 9 bases. CDR1 is SGHRS and CDR2 is YFSETQ in the germline V gene. This CDR3 has 15 amino acids. V was clipped by 0 bases and J by 4 bases; unmatched bases: 2. CDR3 sequence (DNA): TGCGCCAGCAGCTTGGGACTAGCGGAATACAATGAGCAGTTCTTC. Protein sequence: CASSLGLAEYNEQFF.

The chain has TRBV11-2 and TRBJ2-1, with D possibly TRBD2 on 6 matching bases. CDR1 is SGHAT and CDR2 is FQNNGV in the germline V gene. V was cut by 5 bases and J by 6 bases, with 17 bases left in between. The CDR3 loop spans 15 amino acids. The CDR3 here is CASSLIPAGLNEQFF. The DNA of the CDR3 is TGTGCCAGCAGCCTAATCCCAGCGGGTCTCAATGAGCAGTTCTTC.

The chain employs TRBV27 and TRBJ2-7; no clear D. Germline CDR1 and CDR2: MNHEY and SMNVEV (reference sequence). This CDR3 has 15 amino acids. V lost 3 bases and J 1 base, leaving 13 bases between the germline ends. As DNA, the CDR3 is TGTGCCAGCAGTTTTGCCCTGGGCCTATCCTACGAGCAGTACTTC. Residues: CASSFALGLSYEQYF.

This clone came up once. The rearrangement joins TRBV14 to TRBJ2-6; 8 nucleotides agree with TRBD1. The V and J ends lost 2 bases and 4 bases, in that order; junction bases with no gene match: 7. CDR1 is SGHDN and CDR2 is FVKESK in the germline V gene. The CDR3 consists of 17 residues. The CDR3 protein is CASSQPDRGVGANVLTF. The DNA of the CDR3 is TGTGCCAGCAGCCAACCTGACAGGGGAGTAGGGGCCAACGTCCTGACTTTC.